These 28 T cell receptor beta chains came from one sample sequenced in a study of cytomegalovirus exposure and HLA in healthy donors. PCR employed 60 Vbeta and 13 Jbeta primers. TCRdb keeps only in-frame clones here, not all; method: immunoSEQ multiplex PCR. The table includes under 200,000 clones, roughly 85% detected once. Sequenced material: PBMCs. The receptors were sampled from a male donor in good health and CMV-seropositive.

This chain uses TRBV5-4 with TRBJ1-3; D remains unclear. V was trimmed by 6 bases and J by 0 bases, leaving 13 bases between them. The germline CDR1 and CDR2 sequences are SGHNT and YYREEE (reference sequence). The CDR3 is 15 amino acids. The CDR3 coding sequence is TGTGCCAGCATGGGAGGTTCGCGCTCTGGAAACACCATATATTTT. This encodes CASMGGSRSGNTIYF.

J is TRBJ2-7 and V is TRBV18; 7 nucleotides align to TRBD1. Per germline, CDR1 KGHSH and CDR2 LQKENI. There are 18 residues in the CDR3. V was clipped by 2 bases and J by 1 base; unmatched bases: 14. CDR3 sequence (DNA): TGTGCCAGCTCACCAAACGAGGGGGCGCGGGCGAGATCCTACGAGCAGTACTTC. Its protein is CASSPNEGARARSYEQYF.

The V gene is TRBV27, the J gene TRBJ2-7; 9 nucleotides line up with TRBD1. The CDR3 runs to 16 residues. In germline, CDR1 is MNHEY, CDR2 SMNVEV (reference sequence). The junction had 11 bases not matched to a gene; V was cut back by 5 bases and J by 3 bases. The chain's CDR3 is CASSRFPGQGFYEQYF. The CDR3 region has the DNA TGTGCCAGCAGTAGGTTTCCGGGACAGGGCTTCTACGAGCAGTACTTC.

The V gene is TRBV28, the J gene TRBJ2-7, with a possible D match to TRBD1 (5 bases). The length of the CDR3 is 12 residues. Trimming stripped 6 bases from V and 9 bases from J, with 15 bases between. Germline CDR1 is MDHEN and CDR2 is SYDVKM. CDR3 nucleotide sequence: TGTGCCAGCAGCCCGGACACGTTATCGCAGTACTTC. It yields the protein CASSPDTLSQYF.

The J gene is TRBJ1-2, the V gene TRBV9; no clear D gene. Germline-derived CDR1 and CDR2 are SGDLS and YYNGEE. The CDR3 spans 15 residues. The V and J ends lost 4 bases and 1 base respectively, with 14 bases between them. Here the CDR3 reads CASSPYSPGNYGYTF. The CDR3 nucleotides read TGTGCCAGCAGCCCTTACTCGCCGGGTAACTATGGCTACACCTTC.

The CDR3 loop reads CASSPGQNEKLFF. Here the CDR3 DNA reads TGTGCCAGCAGTCCGGGACAGAATGAAAAACTGTTTTTT. V and J are TRBV28 and TRBJ1-4; 7 nucleotides align to TRBD1. The CDR3 sequence is 13 residues long. With V trimmed by 5 bases and J by 5 bases, 2 bases remained unmatched. Germline CDR1 and CDR2: MDHEN and SYDVKM.

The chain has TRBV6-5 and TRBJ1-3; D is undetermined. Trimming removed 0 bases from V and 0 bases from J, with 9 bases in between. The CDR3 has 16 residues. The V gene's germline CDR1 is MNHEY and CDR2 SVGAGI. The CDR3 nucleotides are TGTGCCAGCAGTTACTCGACTACGGCCTCTGGAAACACCATATATTTT. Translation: CASSYSTTASGNTIYF.

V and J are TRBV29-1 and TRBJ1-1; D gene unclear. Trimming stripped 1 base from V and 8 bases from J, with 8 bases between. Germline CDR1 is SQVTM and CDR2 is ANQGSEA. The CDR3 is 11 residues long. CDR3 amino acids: CSVEGGEEAFF. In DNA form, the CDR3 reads TGCAGCGTTGAAGGGGGAGAAGAAGCTTTCTTT.

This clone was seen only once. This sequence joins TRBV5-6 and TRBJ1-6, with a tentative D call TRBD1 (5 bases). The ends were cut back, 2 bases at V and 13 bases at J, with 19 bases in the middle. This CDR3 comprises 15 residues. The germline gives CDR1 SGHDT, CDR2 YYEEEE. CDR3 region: CASSLMRQSLTPLHF. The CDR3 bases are TGTGCCAGCAGCTTAATGCGACAGTCGTTGACTCCCCTCCACTTT.

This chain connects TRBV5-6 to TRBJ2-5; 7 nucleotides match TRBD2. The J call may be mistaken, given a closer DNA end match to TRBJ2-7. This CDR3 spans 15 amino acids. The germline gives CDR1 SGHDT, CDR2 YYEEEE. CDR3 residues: CASSLWAAGSYEQYF. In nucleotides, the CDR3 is TGTGCCAGCAGCTTGTGGGCAGCGGGGTCCTACGAGCAGTACTTC.

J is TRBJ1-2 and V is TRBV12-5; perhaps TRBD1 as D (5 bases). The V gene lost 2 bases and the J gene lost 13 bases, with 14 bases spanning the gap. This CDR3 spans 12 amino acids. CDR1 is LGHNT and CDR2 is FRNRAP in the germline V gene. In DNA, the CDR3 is TGTGCTAGTGGTTTGCGTCGGGGGGGGGTCACCTTC. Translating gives CASGLRRGGVTF.

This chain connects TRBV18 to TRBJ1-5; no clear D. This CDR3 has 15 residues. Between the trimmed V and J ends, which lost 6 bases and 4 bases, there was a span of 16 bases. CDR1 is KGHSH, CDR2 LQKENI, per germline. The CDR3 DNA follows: TGTGCCAGCTCCCCGACCCGGGGTGAGAATCAGCCCCAGCATTTT. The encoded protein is CASSPTRGENQPQHF.

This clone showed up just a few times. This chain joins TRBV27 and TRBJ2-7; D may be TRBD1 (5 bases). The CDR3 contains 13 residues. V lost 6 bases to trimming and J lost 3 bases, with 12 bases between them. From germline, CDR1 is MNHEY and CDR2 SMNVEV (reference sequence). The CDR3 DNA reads TGTGCCAGCAGCTCCCGGCAGGGCTACGAGCAGTACTTC. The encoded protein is CASSSRQGYEQYF.

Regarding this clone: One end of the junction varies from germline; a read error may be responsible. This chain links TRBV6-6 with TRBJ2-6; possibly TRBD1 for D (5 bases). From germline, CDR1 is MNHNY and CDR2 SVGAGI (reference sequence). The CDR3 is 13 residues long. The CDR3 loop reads CASSNSGANGLTF. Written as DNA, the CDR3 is TGTGCCAGCAGTAACTCTGGGGCCAACGGCCTGACTTTC.

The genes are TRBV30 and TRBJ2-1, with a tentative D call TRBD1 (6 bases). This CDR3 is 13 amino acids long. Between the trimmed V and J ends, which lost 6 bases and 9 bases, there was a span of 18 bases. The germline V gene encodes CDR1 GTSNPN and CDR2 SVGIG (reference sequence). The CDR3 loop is CACSPAGGPEQFF. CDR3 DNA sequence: TGTGCCTGTTCCCCAGCTGGGGGCCCTGAGCAGTTCTTC.

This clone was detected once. In DNA, the CDR3 is TGTGCCAGCAGCTTAGGACCCTCCGGGACAGGGAGTAAAGAGACCCAGTACTTC. It codes for CASSLGPSGTGSKETQYF. The chain employs TRBV11-2 and TRBJ2-5, with TRBD1 matching 9 bases. CDR3 length equals 18 residues. CDR1 SGHAT and CDR2 FQNNGV come from the germline V gene. J was trimmed by 3 bases and V by 1 base; bases with no gene match: 12. The full variable domain, completed using reference TRBV11-2 and TRBJ2-5, is EAGVAQSPRYKIIEKRQSVAFWCNPISGHATLYWYQQILGQGPKLLIQFQNNGVVDDSQLPKDRFSAERLKGVDSTLKIQPAKLEDSAVYLCASSLGPSGTGSKETQYFGPGTRLLVL.

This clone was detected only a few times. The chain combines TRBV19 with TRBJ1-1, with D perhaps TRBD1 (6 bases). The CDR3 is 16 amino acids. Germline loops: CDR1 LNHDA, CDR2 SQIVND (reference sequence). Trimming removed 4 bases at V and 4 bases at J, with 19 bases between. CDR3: CASSTSTPGAPTEAFF. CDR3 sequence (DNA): TGTGCCAGTAGTACCTCAACCCCAGGGGCGCCCACTGAAGCTTTCTTT. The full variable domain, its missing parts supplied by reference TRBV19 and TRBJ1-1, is DGGITQSPKYLFRKEGQNVTLSCEQNLNHDAMYWYRQDPGQGLRLIYYSQIVNDFQKGDIAEGYSVSREKKESFPLTVTSAQKNPTAFYLCASSTSTPGAPTEAFFGQGTRLTVV.

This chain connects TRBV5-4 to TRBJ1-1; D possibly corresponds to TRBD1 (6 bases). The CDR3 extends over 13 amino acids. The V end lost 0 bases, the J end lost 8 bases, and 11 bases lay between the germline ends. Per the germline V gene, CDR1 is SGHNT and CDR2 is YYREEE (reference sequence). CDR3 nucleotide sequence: TGTGCCAGCAGCTTGGGAGGGGGTAGGGAAGCTTTCTTT. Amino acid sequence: CASSLGGGREAFF.

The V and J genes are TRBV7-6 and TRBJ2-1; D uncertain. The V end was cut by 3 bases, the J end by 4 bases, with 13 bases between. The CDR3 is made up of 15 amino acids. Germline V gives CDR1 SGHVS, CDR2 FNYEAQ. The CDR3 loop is CASSFRVQLYNEQFF. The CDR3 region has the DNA TGTGCCAGCAGCTTTCGGGTGCAACTTTACAATGAGCAGTTCTTC.

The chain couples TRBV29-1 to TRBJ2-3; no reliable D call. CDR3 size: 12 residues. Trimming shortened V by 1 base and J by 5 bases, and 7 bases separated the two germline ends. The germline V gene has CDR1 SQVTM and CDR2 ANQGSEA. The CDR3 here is CSVEGRGDTQYF. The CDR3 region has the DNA TGCAGCGTTGAAGGCCGAGGAGATACGCAGTATTTT.

CDR3: CASSPLAGLQETQYF. The CDR3, as DNA: TGTGCCAGCAGCCCCTTAGCGGGGCTCCAAGAGACCCAGTACTTC. This chain connects TRBV7-9 to TRBJ2-5, with 8 nucleotides matching TRBD2. With 5 bases clipped from V and 1 base from J, the junction kept 6 bases outside the gene matches. Germline lookup yields CDR1 SEHNR and CDR2 FQNEAQ (reference sequence). This CDR3 has 15 amino acids. Drawing the rest from reference TRBV7-9 and TRBJ2-5, the complete variable domain is DTGVSQNPRHKITKRGQNVTFRCDPISEHNRLYWYRQTLGQGPEFLTYFQNEAQLEKSRLLSDRFSAERPKGSFSTLEIQRTEQGDSAMYLCASSPLAGLQETQYFGPGTRLLVL.

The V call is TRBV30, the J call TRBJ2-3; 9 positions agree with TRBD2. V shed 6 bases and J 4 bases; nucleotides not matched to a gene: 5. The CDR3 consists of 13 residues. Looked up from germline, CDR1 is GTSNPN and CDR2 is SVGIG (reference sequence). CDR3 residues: CACQREVSDTQYF. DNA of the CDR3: TGTGCCTGCCAGCGGGAGGTGTCAGATACGCAGTATTTT.

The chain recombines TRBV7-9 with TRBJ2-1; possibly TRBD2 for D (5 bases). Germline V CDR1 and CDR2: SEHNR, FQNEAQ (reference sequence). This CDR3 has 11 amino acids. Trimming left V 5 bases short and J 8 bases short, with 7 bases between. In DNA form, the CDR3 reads TGTGCCAGCAGCATGAGGGATGAGCAGTTCTTC. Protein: CASSMRDEQFF.

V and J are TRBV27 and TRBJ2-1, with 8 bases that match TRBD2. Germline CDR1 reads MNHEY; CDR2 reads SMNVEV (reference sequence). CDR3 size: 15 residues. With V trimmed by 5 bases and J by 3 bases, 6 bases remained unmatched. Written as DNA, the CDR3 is TGTGCCAGCAGTCGAACCAGCGGGGGCTACAATGAGCAGTTCTTC. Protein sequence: CASSRTSGGYNEQFF.

The CDR3 loop is CASSSEGQIYNEQFF. The CDR3 DNA reads as TGTGCCAGCAGCTCTGAGGGACAAATCTACAATGAGCAGTTCTTC. The V and J genes are TRBV9 and TRBJ2-1; the D gene is possibly TRBD1 (6 bases). Per the germline V gene, CDR1 is SGDLS and CDR2 is YYNGEE. Trimming shortened V by 4 bases and J by 3 bases, and 14 bases separated the two germline ends. CDR3 length: 15 residues.

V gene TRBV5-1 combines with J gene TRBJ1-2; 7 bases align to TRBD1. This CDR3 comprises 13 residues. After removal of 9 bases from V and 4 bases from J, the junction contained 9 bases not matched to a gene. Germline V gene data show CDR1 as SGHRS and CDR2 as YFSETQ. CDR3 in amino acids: CATSGQSGYGYTF. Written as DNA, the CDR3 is TGCGCCACCTCGGGACAGAGCGGCTATGGCTACACCTTC.

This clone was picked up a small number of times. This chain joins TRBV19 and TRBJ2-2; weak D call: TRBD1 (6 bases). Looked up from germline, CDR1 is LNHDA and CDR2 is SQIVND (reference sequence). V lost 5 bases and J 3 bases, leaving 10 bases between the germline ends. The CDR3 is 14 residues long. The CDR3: CASSQGSHTGELFF. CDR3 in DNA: TGTGCCAGTAGTCAGGGGTCCCACACCGGGGAGCTGTTTTTT.

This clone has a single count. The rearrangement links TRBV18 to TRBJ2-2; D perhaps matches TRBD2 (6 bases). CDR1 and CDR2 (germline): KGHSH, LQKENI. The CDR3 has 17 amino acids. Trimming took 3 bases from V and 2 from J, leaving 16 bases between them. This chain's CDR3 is CASSPLVEGSNTGELFF. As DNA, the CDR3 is TGTGCCAGCTCACCGCTCGTGGAGGGGAGCAACACCGGGGAGCTGTTTTTT. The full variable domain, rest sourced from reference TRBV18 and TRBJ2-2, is NAGVMQNPRHLVRRRGQEARLRCSPMKGHSHVYWYRQLPEEGLKFMVYLQKENIIDESGMPKERFSAEFPKEGPSILRIQQVVRGDSAAYFCASSPLVEGSNTGELFFGEGSRLTVL.